This paragraph covers one T cell receptor (beta chain) sequence. Its cognate antigen is unknown. Donors were healthy HIV-negative adults without recent acute infections or vaccinations. The data were taken from a study of shared clonotypes between healthy human individuals. Study-level points and caveats: Across subsets, estimated richness was generally greater for naive than for memory populations. For naive CD4 cells, 5% to 6.5% of clonotypes were shared across a handful of donors.

Original analysis: ImmunoSEQ sequences covered only the junction and lacked quality scores; filtering therefore differed. Profiling relied on immunoSEQ multiplex PCR, and the TCRdb table lists in-frame clones only, not all of them. Clone size and the V and J calls come from that table; the DNA yielded D and trimming. The sample consists of about 2.3 million clones, just over 90% of them appearing once. V lost 2 bases and J lost 0, with 11 bases in between. Germline CDR1 reads SGHNT; CDR2 reads YYREEE (reference sequence). CDR3 length equals 16 residues. The clonotype was recovered from a man aged 18 to 30 in good health. Some clones in this sample may be carry-over from other donors' samples. V is TRBV5-4 and J is TRBJ2-2; no clear D gene. Sequenced: naive CD4+ T cells from PBMCs. As to subset: CD45RA+ positively selected. Here the CDR3 reads CASSFSRSSNTGELFF. DNA for the CDR3: TGTGCCAGCAGCTTTAGTCGGTCATCGAACACCGGGGAGCTGTTTTTT.